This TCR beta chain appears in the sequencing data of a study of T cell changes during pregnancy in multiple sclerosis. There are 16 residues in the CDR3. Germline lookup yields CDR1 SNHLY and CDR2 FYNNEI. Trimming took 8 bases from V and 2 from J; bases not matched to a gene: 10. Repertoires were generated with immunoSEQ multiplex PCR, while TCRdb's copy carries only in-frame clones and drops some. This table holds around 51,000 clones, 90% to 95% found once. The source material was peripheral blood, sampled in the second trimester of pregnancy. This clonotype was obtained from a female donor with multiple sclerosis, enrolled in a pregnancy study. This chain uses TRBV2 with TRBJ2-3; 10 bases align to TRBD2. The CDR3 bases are TGTGCCAGCCGCCCAAGGCTAGCGGGAGTCACAGATACGCAGTATTTT. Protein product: CASRPRLAGVTDTQYF.